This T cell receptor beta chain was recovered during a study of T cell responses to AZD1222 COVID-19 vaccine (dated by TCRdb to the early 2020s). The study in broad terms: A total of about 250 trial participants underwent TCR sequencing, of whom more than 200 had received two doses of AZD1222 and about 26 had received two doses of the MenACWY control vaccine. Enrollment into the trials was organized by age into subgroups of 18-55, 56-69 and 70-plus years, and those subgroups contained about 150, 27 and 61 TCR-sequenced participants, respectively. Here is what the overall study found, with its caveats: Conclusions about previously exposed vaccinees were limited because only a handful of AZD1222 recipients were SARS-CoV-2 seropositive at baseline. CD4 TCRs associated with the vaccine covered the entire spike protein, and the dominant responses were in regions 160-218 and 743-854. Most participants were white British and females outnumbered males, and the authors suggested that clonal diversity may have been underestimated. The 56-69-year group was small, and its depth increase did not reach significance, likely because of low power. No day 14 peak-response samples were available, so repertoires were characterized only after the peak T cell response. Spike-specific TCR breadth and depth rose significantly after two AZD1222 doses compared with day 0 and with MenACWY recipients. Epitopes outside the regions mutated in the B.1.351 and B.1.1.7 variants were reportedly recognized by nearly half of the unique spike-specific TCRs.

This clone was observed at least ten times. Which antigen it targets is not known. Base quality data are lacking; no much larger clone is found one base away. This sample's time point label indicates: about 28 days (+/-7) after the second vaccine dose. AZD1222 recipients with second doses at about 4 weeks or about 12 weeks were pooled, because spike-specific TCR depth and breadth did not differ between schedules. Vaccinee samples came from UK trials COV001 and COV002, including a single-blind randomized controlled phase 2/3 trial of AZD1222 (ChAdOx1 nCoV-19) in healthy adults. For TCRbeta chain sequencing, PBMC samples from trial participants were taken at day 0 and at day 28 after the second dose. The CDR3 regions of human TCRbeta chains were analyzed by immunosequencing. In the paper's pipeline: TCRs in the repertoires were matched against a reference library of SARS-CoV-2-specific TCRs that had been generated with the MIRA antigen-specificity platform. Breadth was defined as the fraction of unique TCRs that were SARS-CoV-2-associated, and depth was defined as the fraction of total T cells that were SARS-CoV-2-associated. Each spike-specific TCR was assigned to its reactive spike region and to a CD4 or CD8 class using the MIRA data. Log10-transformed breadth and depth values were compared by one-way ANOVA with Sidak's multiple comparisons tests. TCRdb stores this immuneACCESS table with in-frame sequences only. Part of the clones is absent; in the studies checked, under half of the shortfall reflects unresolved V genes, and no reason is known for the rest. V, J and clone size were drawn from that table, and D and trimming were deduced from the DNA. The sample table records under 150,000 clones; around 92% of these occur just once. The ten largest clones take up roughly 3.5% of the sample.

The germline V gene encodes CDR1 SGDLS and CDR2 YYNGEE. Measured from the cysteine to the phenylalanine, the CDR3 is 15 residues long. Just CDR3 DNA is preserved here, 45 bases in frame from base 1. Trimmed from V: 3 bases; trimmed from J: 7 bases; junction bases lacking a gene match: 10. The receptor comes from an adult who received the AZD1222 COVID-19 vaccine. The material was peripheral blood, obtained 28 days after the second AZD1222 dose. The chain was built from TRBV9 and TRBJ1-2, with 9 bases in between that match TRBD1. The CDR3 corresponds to CASSGTGTGIGGYTF. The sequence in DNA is TGTGCCAGCAGCGGCACCGGGACAGGGATTGGTGGCTACACCTTC.